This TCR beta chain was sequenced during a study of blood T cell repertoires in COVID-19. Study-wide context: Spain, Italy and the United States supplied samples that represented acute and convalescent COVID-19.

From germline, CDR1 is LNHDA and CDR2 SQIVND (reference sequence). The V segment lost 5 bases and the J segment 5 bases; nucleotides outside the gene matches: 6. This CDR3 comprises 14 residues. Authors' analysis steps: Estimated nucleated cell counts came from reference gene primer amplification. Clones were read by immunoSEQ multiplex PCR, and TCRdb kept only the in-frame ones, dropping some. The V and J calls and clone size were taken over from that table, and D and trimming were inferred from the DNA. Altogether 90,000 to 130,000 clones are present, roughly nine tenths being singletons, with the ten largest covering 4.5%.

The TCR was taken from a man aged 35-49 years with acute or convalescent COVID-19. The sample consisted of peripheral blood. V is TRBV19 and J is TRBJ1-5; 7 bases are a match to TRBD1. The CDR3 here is CASSQTGRDQPQHF. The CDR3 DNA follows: TGTGCCAGTAGTCAGACAGGGCGGGATCAGCCCCAGCATTTT. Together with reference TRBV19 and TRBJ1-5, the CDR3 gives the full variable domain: DGGITQSPKYLFRKEGQNVTLSCEQNLNHDAMYWYRQDPGQGLRLIYYSQIVNDFQKGDIAEGYSVSREKKESFPLTVTSAQKNPTAFYLCASSQTGRDQPQHFGDGTRLSIL.